This passage covers 22 T cell receptor beta chains from one sample sequenced in a study of blood T cell repertoires in COVID-19. The data were produced by immunoSEQ multiplex PCR, yet TCRdb's version contains in-frame clones alone and is incomplete. The data show around 65,000 clones, around 82% seen once. Source material: peripheral blood. The receptor set was obtained from a man at least 80 years old with active COVID-19.

This chain links TRBV5-1 with TRBJ1-6, with no clear D. CDR1 is SGHRS, CDR2 YFSETQ, per germline. V lost 0 bases and J lost 0, with 4 bases in between. The CDR3 length is 15 residues. The CDR3 region is CASSLVSSYNSPLHF. CDR3 nucleotides: TGCGCCAGCAGCTTGGTTAGCTCCTATAATTCACCCCTCCACTTT.

The chain employs TRBV28 and TRBJ1-6; no reliable D call. The germline V gene encodes CDR1 MDHEN and CDR2 SYDVKM. This CDR3 has 15 residues. Trimming took off 1 base at V and 0 bases at J, with 4 bases between the two ends. Here the CDR3 DNA reads TGTGCCAGCAGTTTATCTAGCTCCTATAATTCACCCCTCCACTTT. Its translation is CASSLSSSYNSPLHF. The full variable domain, in which reference TRBV28 and TRBJ1-6 provide the parts outside the CDR3, is DVKVTQSSRYLVKRTGEKVFLECVQDMDHENMFWYRQDPGLGLRLIYFSYDVKMKEKGDIPEGYSVSREKKERFSLILESASTNQTSMYLCASSLSSSYNSPLHFGNGTRLTVT.

The chain joins TRBV7-6 to TRBJ1-2; TRBD1 agrees at 7 bases. After removal of 5 bases from V and 3 bases from J, the junction contained 6 bases not matched to a gene. Germline CDR1 reads SGHVS; CDR2 reads FNYEAQ. This CDR3 has 14 amino acids. CDR3 region: CASSNLTGYYGYTF. Written as DNA, the CDR3 is TGTGCCAGCAGCAACTTGACAGGGTACTATGGCTACACCTTC. Looking up the rest from reference TRBV7-6 and TRBJ1-2 gives the full variable domain: GAGVSQSPRYKVTKRGQDVALRCDPISGHVSLYWYRQALGQGPEFLTYFNYEAQQDKSGLPNDRFSAERPEGSISTLTIQRTEQRDSAMYRCASSNLTGYYGYTFGSGTRLTVV.

This chain joins TRBV10-2 and TRBJ1-5, with TRBD1 identical over 9 bases. Germline CDR1 reads WSHSY; CDR2 reads SAAADI. The V and J ends lost 0 bases and 6 bases, in that order; junction bases with no gene match: 6. The CDR3 spans 16 residues. CDR3 coding DNA: TGCGCCAGCAGTGAGTCGGACAGGGGTTTCGTTCAGCCCCAGCATTTT. Amino acid sequence: CASSESDRGFVQPQHF.

V is TRBV7-6 and J is TRBJ2-3; 9 bases agree with TRBD1. Germline-derived CDR1 and CDR2 are SGHVS and FNYEAQ. J was trimmed by 5 bases and V by 5 bases; bases with no gene match: 8. This CDR3 spans 15 amino acids. The CDR3 loop is CASSPKQGQGDTQYF. CDR3 sequence (DNA): TGTGCCAGCAGCCCTAAACAGGGACAGGGAGATACGCAGTATTTT.

The V gene is TRBV5-4, the J gene TRBJ1-1; 7 nucleotides align to TRBD1. V lost 0 bases and J lost 4; bases outside the gene matches: 9. The CDR3 has 16 residues. Germline CDR1 is SGHNT and CDR2 is YYREEE (reference sequence). The CDR3 loop reads CASSLGSGGARTEAFF. In DNA form, the CDR3 reads TGTGCCAGCAGCTTGGGGTCAGGGGGTGCTCGCACTGAAGCTTTCTTT.

J is TRBJ1-2 and V is TRBV9; TRBD1 is a possible D gene (6 bases). Germline CDR1 and CDR2: SGDLS and YYNGEE. The CDR3 loop spans 14 amino acids. Trimming stripped 3 bases from V and 7 bases from J, with 16 bases between. CDR3 sequence (DNA): TGTGCCAGCAGCGCGACAAACCAGGGGTTTGGCTACACCTTC. As protein: CASSATNQGFGYTF.

J is TRBJ2-2 and V is TRBV18; 14 bases map to TRBD2. This CDR3 has 16 amino acids. Germline V gene sequence: CDR1 KGHSH, CDR2 LQKENI. Trimming at V came to 4 bases and at J to 5 bases, leaving 3 bases not matched to a gene. The CDR3 DNA is TGTGCCAGCTCACTCGGGACTAGCGGGAGAACCGGGGAGCTGTTTTTT. This gives the protein CASSLGTSGRTGELFF.

The rearrangement uses TRBV7-2 and TRBJ2-5; D possibly corresponds to TRBD2 (6 bases). This CDR3 contains 14 residues. The V end lost 6 bases, the J end lost 6 bases, and 17 bases lay between the germline ends. From germline, CDR1 is SGHTA and CDR2 FQGNSA. Here the CDR3 DNA reads TGTGCCAGCAGTTCCCGGCGGGGTGGGCAGACCCAGTACTTC. Amino acid sequence: CASSSRRGGQTQYF.

The rearrangement uses TRBV7-2 and TRBJ1-4; D is unresolved. CDR1 is SGHTA and CDR2 is FQGNSA in the germline V gene. V was clipped by 5 bases and J by 5 bases, with 15 bases between them. This CDR3 is 15 amino acids long. The CDR3 region is CASSRRGSLNEKLFF. CDR3 DNA: TGTGCCAGCAGCCGCCGAGGCAGCTTAAATGAAAAACTGTTTTTT.

V usage is TRBV14 and J usage is TRBJ2-7; 9 bases fit TRBD1. Trimming at V came to 5 bases and at J to 2 bases, leaving 4 bases not matched to a gene. The CDR3 consists of 14 residues. Germline CDR1 reads SGHDN; CDR2 reads FVKESK. CDR3 amino acids: CASSSGQGTYEQYF. In DNA form, the CDR3 reads TGTGCCAGCAGCTCGGGACAGGGAACCTACGAGCAGTACTTC.

This chain joins TRBV5-1 and TRBJ1-1; D might be TRBD1 (5 bases). There are 13 residues in the CDR3. The germline gives CDR1 SGHRS, CDR2 YFSETQ. The V end lost 4 bases, the J end lost 3 bases, and 10 bases lay between the germline ends. The CDR3 is CASSPRQYTEAFF. In DNA, the CDR3 is TGCGCCAGCAGCCCGCGACAGTACACTGAAGCTTTCTTT.

This rearrangement joins TRBV5-1 to TRBJ2-7; TRBD2 matches at 7 bases. The CDR3 has 15 amino acids. Germline CDR1 and CDR2: SGHRS and YFSETQ. V was pared by 4 bases and J by 3 bases, with 10 bases of the junction left unmatched. The CDR3 region is CASSKSSGGNYEQYF. The DNA of the CDR3 is TGCGCCAGCAGCAAATCTAGCGGAGGGAACTACGAGCAGTACTTC.

The chain joins TRBV11-2 to TRBJ2-5, with D maybe TRBD2 (7 bases). The CDR3 runs to 14 residues. Trimming took 6 bases from V and 5 from J, leaving 16 bases between them. The germline V gene has CDR1 SGHAT and CDR2 FQNNGV. CDR3 in amino acids: CASRETQGGETQYF. DNA for the CDR3: TGTGCCAGCAGAGAAACACAGGGAGGGGAGACCCAGTACTTC.

The V gene is TRBV3-1 (or the pseudogene TRBV3-2), the J gene TRBJ1-4, with no clear D. The CDR3 has 14 amino acids. The germline CDR1 and CDR2 sequences are LGHDT and YNNKEL (reference sequence). V shed 3 bases and J shed 6 bases, with 11 bases lying between them. The CDR3 region is CASSQRAVDEKLFF. CDR3 DNA sequence: TGTGCCAGCAGCCAGCGGGCTGTAGATGAAAAACTGTTTTTT.

J is TRBJ2-7 and V is TRBV5-5, with no clear D. There are 16 residues in the CDR3. Trimming left V 0 bases short and J 0 bases short, with 13 bases between. Germline V gene lookup returns CDR1 SGHKS and CDR2 YYEKEE (reference sequence). CDR3 in DNA: TGTGCCAGCAGCTTGGCCGCAGGAACCAGCTCCTACGAGCAGTACTTC. Residues: CASSLAAGTSSYEQYF. The variable domain in full, completed from reference TRBV5-5 and TRBJ2-7, reads DAGVTQSPTHLIKTRGQQVTLRCSPISGHKSVSWYQQVLGQGPQFIFQYYEKEERGRGNFPDRFSARQFPNYSSELNVNALLLGDSALYLCASSLAAGTSSYEQYFGPGTRLTVT.

J is TRBJ2-7 and V is TRBV6-5; TRBD1 matches 7 bases. Germline trimming cut 6 bases from V and 2 bases from J; bases unmatched to any gene: 4. The CDR3 runs 13 residues. The V gene's germline CDR1 is MNHEY and CDR2 SVGAGI. The CDR3 DNA sequence: TGTGCCAGCAGGACAGGGTATCCCTACGAGCAGTACTTC. Protein product: CASRTGYPYEQYF.

This chain uses TRBV6-2 or TRBV6-3 with TRBJ1-1; D gene ambiguous. CDR1 MNHEY and CDR2 SVGEGT come from the germline V gene. The V end lost 2 bases, the J end lost 1 base, and 8 bases lay between the germline ends. The CDR3 totals 14 residues. CDR3 bases: TGTGCCAGCAGTTACATCTCCCCGAACACTGAAGCTTTCTTT. Protein: CASSYISPNTEAFF.

This chain connects TRBV7-3 to TRBJ2-3; TRBD2 agrees at 10 bases. Trimming at V came to 2 bases and at J to 4 bases, leaving 0 bases not matched to a gene. Germline V CDR1 and CDR2: SGHTA, FQGTGA. This CDR3 has 14 residues. The CDR3 region has the DNA TGTGCCAGCAGCTTACTAGCGGGAGCAGATACGCAGTATTTT. Encoded protein: CASSLLAGADTQYF.

This clone has a handful of counts. J is TRBJ2-1 and V is TRBV2, with 7 positions matching TRBD1. The CDR3 contains 14 residues. Germline V lookup: CDR1 SNHLY, CDR2 FYNNEI. V was pared by 6 bases and J by 9 bases, with 11 bases of the junction left unmatched. The CDR3 spells CASRTPDRVGEQFF. In DNA form, the CDR3 reads TGTGCCAGCAGAACCCCCGACAGGGTTGGTGAGCAGTTCTTC.

The CDR3 is CASSQGLVSETQYF. The DNA for the CDR3 is TGTGCCAGCAGCCAAGGACTAGTTTCAGAGACCCAGTACTTC. The chain carries TRBV3-1 (or the pseudogene TRBV3-2) and TRBJ2-5, with D possibly being TRBD2 (6 bases). There are 14 residues in the CDR3. Germline CDR1 LGHDT, CDR2 YNNKEL (reference sequence). With 1 base removed from V and 4 bases from J, the gap between germline ends came to 10 bases.

V usage is TRBV10-3 and J usage is TRBJ2-3, with 12 bases that match TRBD2. The CDR3 is 19 residues long. Germline V gene sequence: CDR1 ENHRY, CDR2 SYGVKD. The ends lost 6 bases at V and 3 bases at J; junction bases unmatched: 16. The chain's CDR3 is CAIRGGDLTSGSNTDTQYF. Here the CDR3 DNA reads TGTGCCATCAGGGGGGGGGACTTGACTAGCGGGAGTAATACAGATACGCAGTATTTT.